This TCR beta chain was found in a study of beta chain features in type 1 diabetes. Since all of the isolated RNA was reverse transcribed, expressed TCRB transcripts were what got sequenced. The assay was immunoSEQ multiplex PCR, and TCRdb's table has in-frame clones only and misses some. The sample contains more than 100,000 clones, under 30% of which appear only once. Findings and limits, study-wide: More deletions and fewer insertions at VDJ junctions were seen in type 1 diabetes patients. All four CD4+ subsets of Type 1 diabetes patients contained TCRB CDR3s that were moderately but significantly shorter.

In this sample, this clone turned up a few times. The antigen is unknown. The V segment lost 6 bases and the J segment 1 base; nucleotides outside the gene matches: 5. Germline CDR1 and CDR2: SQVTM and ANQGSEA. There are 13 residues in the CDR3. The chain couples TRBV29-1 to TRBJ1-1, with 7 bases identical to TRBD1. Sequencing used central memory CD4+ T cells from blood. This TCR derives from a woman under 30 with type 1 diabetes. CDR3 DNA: TGCAGCGTAAAGGGACAGTGGAACACTGAAGCTTTCTTT. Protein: CSVKGQWNTEAFF.